Here is one TCR beta chain with its context. No antigen is known for it. The source of the sample is a study of shared clonotypes between healthy human individuals. Study overall: Samples came from a couple of female and three male donors aged 18 to 49. Findings and caveats of the study: Generally, naive subsets came out with larger estimated richness than memory subsets. Sequencing depth was predicted to influence how clonotypes are shared among donors.

An even split of each subset's genomic DNA across several immunoSEQ plates was performed. The method was immunoSEQ multiplex PCR; TCRdb's version includes in-frame clones alone and lacks a portion of them. The sample yields around 2,000,000 clones, roughly 94% seen once. As defined, naive CD8 cells were CD45RO-negative and positively selected for CCR7, with terminally differentiated effector memory CD45RA+ cells excluded. The CDR3 has 13 amino acids. The V end was cut by 8 bases, the J end by 2 bases, with 13 bases between. The germline gives CDR1 SGHVS, CDR2 FNYEAQ. Sequencing was done on a sample of naive CD8+ T cells sorted from blood. This chain joins TRBV7-6 and TRBJ2-7, with D possibly matching TRBD1 (5 bases). The receptor comes from a man in his late teens or twenties in good health. This CDR3 is CASGLGPTYEQYF. CDR3 nucleotides: TGTGCCAGCGGATTGGGGCCCACCTACGAGCAGTACTTC.